The 4 T cell receptor beta chains below come from one sample, sequenced in a study of shared clonotypes between healthy human individuals. The protocol was immunoSEQ multiplex PCR, while the TCRdb copy is restricted to in-frame clones and leaves out a portion. The data contain 740,000 or so clones, approximately 73% of them singletons. Sequencing used memory CD4+ T cells sorted from blood. The subset is: CD45RA-negative fraction. The receptors come from a woman aged 25 to 45 in good health.

The V and J genes are TRBV19 and TRBJ1-1; the D gene is possibly TRBD1 (6 bases). Germline loops: CDR1 LNHDA, CDR2 SQIVND (reference sequence). CDR3 length: 12 residues. The CDR3 sequence: CAAEDSNTEAFF. The CDR3 nucleotides are TGTGCAGCGGAGGACAGCAACACTGAAGCTTTCTTT.

This clone was counted between two and nine times. The chain joins TRBV11-2 to TRBJ2-1; TRBD2 matches 9 bases. Unmatched junction bases numbered 4, after V lost 1 base and J lost 6 bases. This CDR3 has 15 amino acids. Germline CDR1 SGHAT, CDR2 FQNNGV. The CDR3, as DNA: TGTGCCAGCAGCTTAGTGCGGGAGGGGATCAATGAGCAGTTCTTC. Translating gives CASSLVREGINEQFF. Using reference TRBV11-2 and TRBJ2-1 for the parts outside the CDR3, the full variable domain is EAGVAQSPRYKIIEKRQSVAFWCNPISGHATLYWYQQILGQGPKLLIQFQNNGVVDDSQLPKDRFSAERLKGVDSTLKIQPAKLEDSAVYLCASSLVREGINEQFFGPGTRLTVL.

This clone was detected a few times. The chain joins TRBV2 to TRBJ1-5; D not certain. Germline CDR1 and CDR2: SNHLY and FYNNEI. The CDR3 is 13 amino acids. V lost 4 bases, J lost 7 bases, and 11 bases lay in between. The CDR3, as DNA: TGTGCCAGCAGTGGGTCCGGGGAACAGCCCCAGCATTTT. It translates to CASSGSGEQPQHF.

The chain couples TRBV7-3 to TRBJ2-1; D is unclear. The CDR3 totals 16 residues. CDR1 and CDR2 from the germline V gene are SGHTA and FQGTGA. V was pared by 2 bases and J by 3 bases, with 14 bases between. This CDR3 is CASSLAPSANYNEQFF. CDR3 nucleotides: TGTGCCAGCAGCTTAGCGCCCAGCGCCAACTACAATGAGCAGTTCTTC. Full variable domain (missing parts from reference TRBV7-3 and TRBJ2-1): GAGVSQTPSNKVTEKGKYVELRCDPISGHTALYWYRQSLGQGPEFLIYFQGTGAADDSGLPNDRFFAVRPEGSVSTLKIQRTERGDSAVYLCASSLAPSANYNEQFFGPGTRLTVL.